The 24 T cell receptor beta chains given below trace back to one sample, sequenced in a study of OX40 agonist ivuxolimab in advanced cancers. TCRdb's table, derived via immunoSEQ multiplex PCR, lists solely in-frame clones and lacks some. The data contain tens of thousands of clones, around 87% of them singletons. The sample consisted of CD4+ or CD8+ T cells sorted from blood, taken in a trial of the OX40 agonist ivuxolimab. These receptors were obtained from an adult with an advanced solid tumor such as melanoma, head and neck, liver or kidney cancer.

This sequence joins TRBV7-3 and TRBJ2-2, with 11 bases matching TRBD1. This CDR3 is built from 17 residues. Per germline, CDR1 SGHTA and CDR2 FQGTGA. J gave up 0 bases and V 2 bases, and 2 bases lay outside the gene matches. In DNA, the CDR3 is TGTGCCAGCAGCTTACCGGGACAGGGGGCGAACACCGGGGAGCTGTTTTTT. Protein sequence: CASSLPGQGANTGELFF.

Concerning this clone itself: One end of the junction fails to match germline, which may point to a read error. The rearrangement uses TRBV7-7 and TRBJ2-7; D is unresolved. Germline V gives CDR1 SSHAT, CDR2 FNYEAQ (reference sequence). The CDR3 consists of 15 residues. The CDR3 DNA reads TGTGCTAGCAGCTTAGAGGATGGGGTTGGTGGAGAGCAGTACTTC. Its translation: CASSLEDGVGGEQYF.

The CDR3 spells CASSVTGTQYF. In nucleotides, the CDR3 is TGTGCCAGCAGCGTCACTGGGACCCAGTACTTC. The chain joins TRBV7-2 to TRBJ2-7; D is unresolved. The J call is doubtful: the DNA matches TRBJ2-5 better. This CDR3 spans 11 amino acids. The V gene's germline CDR1 is SGHTA and CDR2 FQGNSA.

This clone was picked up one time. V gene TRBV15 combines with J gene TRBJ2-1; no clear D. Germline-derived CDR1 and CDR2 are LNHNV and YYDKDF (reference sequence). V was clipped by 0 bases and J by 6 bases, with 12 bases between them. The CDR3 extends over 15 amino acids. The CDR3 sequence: CATSRDPQARNEQFF. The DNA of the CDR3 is TGTGCCACCAGCAGAGATCCGCAGGCTCGCAATGAGCAGTTCTTC.

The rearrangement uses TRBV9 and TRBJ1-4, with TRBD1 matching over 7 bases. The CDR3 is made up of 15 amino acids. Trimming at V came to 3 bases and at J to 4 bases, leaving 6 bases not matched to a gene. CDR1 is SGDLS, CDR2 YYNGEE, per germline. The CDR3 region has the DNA TGTGCCAGCAGCGCAGAGGGGGCGGATAATGAAAAACTGTTTTTT. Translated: CASSAEGADNEKLFF.

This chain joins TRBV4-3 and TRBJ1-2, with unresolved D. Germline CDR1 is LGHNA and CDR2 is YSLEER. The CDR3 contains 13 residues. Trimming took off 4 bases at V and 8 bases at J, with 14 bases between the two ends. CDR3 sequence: CASSPRWDNGYTF. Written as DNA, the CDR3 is TGCGCCAGCAGCCCCCGGTGGGATAACGGCTACACCTTC.

Written as DNA, the CDR3 is TGCAGTGCTAGTTATAACAATGAGCAGTTCTTC. Translating gives CSASYNNEQFF. This chain links TRBV20-1 with TRBJ2-1; D gene ambiguous. Germline lookup yields CDR1 DFQATT and CDR2 SNEGSKA (reference sequence). V was shortened by 3 bases and J by 5 bases, with 5 bases between the two germline ends. This CDR3 has 11 residues.

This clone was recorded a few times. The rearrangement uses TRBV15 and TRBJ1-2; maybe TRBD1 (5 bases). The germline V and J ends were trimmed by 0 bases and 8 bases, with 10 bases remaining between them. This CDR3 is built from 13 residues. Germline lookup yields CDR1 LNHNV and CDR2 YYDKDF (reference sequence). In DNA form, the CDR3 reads TGTGCCACCAGCAGAGACCGACAGAGGGGCTACACCTTC. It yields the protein CATSRDRQRGYTF.

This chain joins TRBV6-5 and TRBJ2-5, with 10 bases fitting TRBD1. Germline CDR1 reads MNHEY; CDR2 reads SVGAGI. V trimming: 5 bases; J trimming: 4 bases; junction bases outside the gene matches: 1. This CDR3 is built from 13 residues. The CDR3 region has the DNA TGTGCCAGCAGTCGACAGGGGGCAGAGACCCAGTACTTC. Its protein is CASSRQGAETQYF.

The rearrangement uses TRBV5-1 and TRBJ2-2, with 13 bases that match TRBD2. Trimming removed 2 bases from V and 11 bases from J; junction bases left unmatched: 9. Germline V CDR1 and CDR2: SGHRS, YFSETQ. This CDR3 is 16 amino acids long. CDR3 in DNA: TGCGCCAGCAGCTTAACCAGGACTAGCGGGAGTTCCGAGCTGTTTTTT. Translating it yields CASSLTRTSGSSELFF. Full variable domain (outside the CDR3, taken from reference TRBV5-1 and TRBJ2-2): KAGVTQTPRYLIKTRGQQVTLSCSPISGHRSVSWYQQTPGQGLQFLFEYFSETQRNKGNFPGRFSGRQFSNSRSEMNVSTLELGDSALYLCASSLTRTSGSSELFFGEGSRLTVL.

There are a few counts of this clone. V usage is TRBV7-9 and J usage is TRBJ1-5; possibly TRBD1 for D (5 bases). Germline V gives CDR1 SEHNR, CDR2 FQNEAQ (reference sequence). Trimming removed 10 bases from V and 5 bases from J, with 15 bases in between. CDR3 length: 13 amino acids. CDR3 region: CANPPRDDQPQHF. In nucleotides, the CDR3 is TGTGCCAACCCCCCCAGGGACGATCAGCCCCAGCATTTT.

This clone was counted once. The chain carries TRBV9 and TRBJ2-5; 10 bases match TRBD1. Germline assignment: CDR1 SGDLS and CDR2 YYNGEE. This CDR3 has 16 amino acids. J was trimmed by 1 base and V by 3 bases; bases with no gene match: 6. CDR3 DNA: TGTGCCAGCAGCGCCCACCGGGACAGGGGCCAAGAGACCCAGTACTTC. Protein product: CASSAHRDRGQETQYF.

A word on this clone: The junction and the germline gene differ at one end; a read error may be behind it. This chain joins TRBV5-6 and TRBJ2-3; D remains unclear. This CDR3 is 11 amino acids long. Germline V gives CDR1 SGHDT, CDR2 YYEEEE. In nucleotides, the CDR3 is TGCGCCAGCACGCATACAGATACGCAGTATTTT. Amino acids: CASTHTDTQYF.

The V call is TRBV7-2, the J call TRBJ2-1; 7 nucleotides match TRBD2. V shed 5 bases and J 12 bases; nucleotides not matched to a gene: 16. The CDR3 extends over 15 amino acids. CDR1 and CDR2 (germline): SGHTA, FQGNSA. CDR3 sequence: CASSPRGGQGMWQFF. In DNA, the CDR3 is TGTGCCAGCAGCCCCCGGGGAGGGCAGGGTATGTGGCAGTTCTTC.

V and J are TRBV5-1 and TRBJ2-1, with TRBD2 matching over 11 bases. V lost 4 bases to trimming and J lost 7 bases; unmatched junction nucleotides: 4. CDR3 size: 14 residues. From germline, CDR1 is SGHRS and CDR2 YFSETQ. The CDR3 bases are TGCGCCAGCAGCCTTACTAGCGGGAGAAATGAGCAGTTCTTC. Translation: CASSLTSGRNEQFF.

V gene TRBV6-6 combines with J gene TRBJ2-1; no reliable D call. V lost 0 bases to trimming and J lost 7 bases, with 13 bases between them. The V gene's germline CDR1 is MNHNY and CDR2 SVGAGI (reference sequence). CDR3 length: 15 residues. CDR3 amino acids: CASSYSISQINEQFF. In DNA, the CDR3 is TGTGCCAGCAGTTACTCGATTAGCCAGATAAATGAGCAGTTCTTC.

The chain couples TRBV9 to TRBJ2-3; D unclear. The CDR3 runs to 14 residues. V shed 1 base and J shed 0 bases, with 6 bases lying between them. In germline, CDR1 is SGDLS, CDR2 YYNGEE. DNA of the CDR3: TGTGCCAGCAGCGTACGACACAGCACAGATACGCAGTATTTT. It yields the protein CASSVRHSTDTQYF. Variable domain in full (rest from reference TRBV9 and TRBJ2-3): DSGVTQTPKHLITATGQRVTLRCSPRSGDLSVYWYQQSLDQGLQFLIQYYNGEERAKGNILERFSAQQFPDLHSELNLSSLELGDSALYFCASSVRHSTDTQYFGPGTRLTVL.

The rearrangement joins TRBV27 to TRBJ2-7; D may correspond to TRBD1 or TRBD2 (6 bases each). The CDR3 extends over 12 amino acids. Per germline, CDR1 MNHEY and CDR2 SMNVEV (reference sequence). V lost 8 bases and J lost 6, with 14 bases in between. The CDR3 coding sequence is TGTGCCAGCGGTATCAGGGGAGGCGAGCAGTACTTC. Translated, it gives CASGIRGGEQYF.

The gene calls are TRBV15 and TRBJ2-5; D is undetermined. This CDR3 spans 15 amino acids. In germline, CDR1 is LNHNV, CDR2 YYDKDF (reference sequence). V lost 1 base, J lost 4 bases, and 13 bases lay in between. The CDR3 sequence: CATSRGPSGVETQYF. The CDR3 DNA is TGTGCCACCAGCAGAGGCCCTAGTGGTGTAGAGACCCAGTACTTC.

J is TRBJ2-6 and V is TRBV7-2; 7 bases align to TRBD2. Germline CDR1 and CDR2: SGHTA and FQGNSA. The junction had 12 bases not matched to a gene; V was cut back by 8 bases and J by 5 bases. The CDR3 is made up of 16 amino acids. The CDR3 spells CASSPGGLGWANVLTF. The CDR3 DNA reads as TGTGCCAGCTCCCCCGGGGGGTTGGGGTGGGCCAACGTCCTGACTTTC.

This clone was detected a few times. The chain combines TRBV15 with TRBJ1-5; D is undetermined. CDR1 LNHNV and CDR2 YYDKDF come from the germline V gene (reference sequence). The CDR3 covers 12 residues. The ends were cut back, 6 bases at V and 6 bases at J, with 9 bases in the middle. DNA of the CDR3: TGTGCCACCAGGGACGGAGCTCAGCCCCAGCATTTT. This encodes CATRDGAQPQHF.

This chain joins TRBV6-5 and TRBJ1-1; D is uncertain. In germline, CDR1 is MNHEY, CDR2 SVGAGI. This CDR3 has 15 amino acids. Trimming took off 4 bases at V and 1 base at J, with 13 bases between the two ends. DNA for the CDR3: TGTGCCAGCAGTTTGACCCCGCTGGGGAACACTGAAGCTTTCTTT. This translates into CASSLTPLGNTEAFF.

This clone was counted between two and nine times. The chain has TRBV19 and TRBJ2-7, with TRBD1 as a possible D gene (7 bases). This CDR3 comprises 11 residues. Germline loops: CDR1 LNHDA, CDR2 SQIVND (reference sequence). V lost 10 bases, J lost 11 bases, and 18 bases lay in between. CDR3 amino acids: CAIRGDRVKYF. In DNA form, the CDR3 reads TGTGCCATCAGGGGGGACAGAGTAAAGTACTTC.

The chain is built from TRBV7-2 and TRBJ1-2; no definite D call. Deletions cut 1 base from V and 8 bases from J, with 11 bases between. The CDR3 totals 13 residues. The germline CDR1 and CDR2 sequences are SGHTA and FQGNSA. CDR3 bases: TGTGCCAGCAGCTTAGGGGCCGTCGAGGGCTACACCTTC. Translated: CASSLGAVEGYTF.